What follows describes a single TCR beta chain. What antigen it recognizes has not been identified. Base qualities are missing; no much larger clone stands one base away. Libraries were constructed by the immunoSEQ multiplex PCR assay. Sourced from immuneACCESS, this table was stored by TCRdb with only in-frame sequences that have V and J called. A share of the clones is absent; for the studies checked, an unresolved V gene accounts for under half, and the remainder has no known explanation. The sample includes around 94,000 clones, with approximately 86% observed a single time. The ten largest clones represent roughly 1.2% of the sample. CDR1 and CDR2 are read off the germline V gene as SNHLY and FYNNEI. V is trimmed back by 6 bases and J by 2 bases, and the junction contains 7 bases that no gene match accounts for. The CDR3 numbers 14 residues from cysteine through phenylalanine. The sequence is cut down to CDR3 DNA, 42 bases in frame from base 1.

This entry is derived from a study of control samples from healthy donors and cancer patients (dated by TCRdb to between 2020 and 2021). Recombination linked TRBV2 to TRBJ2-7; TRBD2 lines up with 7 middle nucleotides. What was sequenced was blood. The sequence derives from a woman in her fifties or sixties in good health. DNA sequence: TGTGCCAGCAGCCCCGGGACTACCACCTACGAGCAGTACTTC. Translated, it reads CASSPGTTTYEQYF.